A selection of T cell receptor beta chains follows, all from one sample in a study of beta chain features in type 1 diabetes. Method: immunoSEQ multiplex PCR; TCRdb's copy keeps in-frame clones and lacks some. The profile shows about 230,000 clones, over 8.5% of them singletons. Sequencing input: naive CD4+ T cells from blood. All receptors come from a woman under 30 in good health. The CDR3 runs from the conserved cysteine through the conserved F or W. A D gene is named only where the DNA matches it firmly. A row's size may be missing; if present it is once, few, many or a size class.

TRBJ2-2,TRBV28,TRBD1,few,15,CASAGGRTGAGELFF,TGTGCCAGCGCTGGGGGGCGGACAGGGGCCGGGGAGCTGTTTTTT
TRBJ2-2,TRBV30,TRBD1,few,16,CACPSRGQGVTGELFF,TGTGCCTGCCCTAGCCGGGGACAGGGAGTAACCGGGGAGCTGTTTTTT
TRBJ2-3,TRBV9,NA,NA,14,CASNRQALTDTQYF,TGTGCCAGCAACCGACAGGCGTTGACAGATACGCAGTATTTT
TRBJ2-7,TRBV28,TRBD2,NA,14,CASGLAGGPYEQYF,TGTGCCAGCGGACTAGCGGGAGGGCCCTACGAGCAGTACTTC
TRBJ2-7,TRBV11-2,TRBD1,few,17,CASSLKRGQDSSYEQYF,TGTGCCAGCAGCCTTAAAAGGGGACAGGACAGCTCCTACGAGCAGTACTTC
TRBJ2-3,TRBV5-6,NA,few,15,CASSLNRVSTDTQYF,TGTGCCAGCAGCCTAAACAGGGTTAGCACAGATACGCAGTATTTT
TRBJ2-5,TRBV5-1,NA,few,12,CASSLAQETQYF,TGCGCCAGCAGCTTAGCCCAAGAGACCCAGTACTTC
TRBJ2-1,TRBV5-1,NA,NA,15,CASSLSGSSYNEQFF,TGCGCCAGCAGCTTGTCGGGGAGCTCCTACAATGAGCAGTTCTTC
TRBJ1-5,TRBV6-1,NA,NA,13,CASRTPAGARWYF,TGTGCCAGCAGGACCCCCGCAGGGGCTCGGTGGTATTTT
TRBJ2-3,TRBV5-1,NA,NA,16,CASSPRQRGSTDTQYF,TGCGCCAGCAGCCCAAGACAGAGGGGGAGCACAGATACGCAGTATTTT
TRBJ1-2,TRBV5-1,NA,NA,16,CASSFGGLNGQDGYTF,TGCGCCAGCAGCTTTGGAGGACTGAACGGGCAGGATGGCTACACCTTC
TRBJ2-7,TRBV28,NA,few,13,CASKLTGNYEQYF,TGTGCCAGCAAATTAACAGGGAACTACGAGCAGTACTTC
TRBJ1-1,TRBV4-1,NA,few,17,CASSQDPAGHWNTEAFF,TGCGCCAGCAGCCAGGACCCTGCTGGACACTGGAACACTGAAGCTTTCTTT
TRBJ1-2,TRBV28,TRBD1,NA,15,CASVFGDRQTYGYTF,TGTGCCAGCGTGTTCGGGGACAGGCAAACTTATGGCTACACCTTC
TRBJ2-1,TRBV19,NA,NA,15,CASTRVSSSYNEQFF,TGTGCCAGTACTCGAGTTTCTTCCTCCTACAATGAGCAGTTCTTC
TRBJ2-1,TRBV6-6,TRBD2,few,16,CASSYSAGSSYNEQFF,TGTGCCAGCAGTTACTCAGCGGGGAGCTCCTACAATGAGCAGTTCTTC
TRBJ2-7,TRBV30,NA,many,13,CAWSPGREAEQYF,TGTGCCTGGAGTCCCGGACGGGAAGCGGAGCAGTACTTC
TRBJ1-1,TRBV27,TRBD1,NA,14,CASSLRTGVPEAFF,TGTGCCAGCAGTTTAAGAACAGGGGTTCCTGAAGCTTTCTTT
TRBJ1-5,TRBV19,NA,NA,13,CASLEGVNQPQHF,TGTGCCAGCCTTGAGGGGGTTAATCAGCCCCAGCATTTT
TRBJ1-1,TRBV5-1,NA,NA,15,CASSLRGLGDPGAFF,TGCGCCAGCAGCTTGAGGGGGTTAGGGGACCCAGGGGCTTTCTTT
TRBJ2-7,TRBV12-5,TRBD2,few,14,CASALAGVTYEQYF,TGTGCTTCCGCCCTAGCGGGGGTGACCTACGAGCAGTACTTC
TRBJ2-2,TRBV11-2,TRBD1,few,15,CASSLTGGDTGELFF,TGTGCCAGCAGCCTGACAGGGGGCGACACCGGGGAGCTGTTTTTT
TRBJ2-1,TRBV4-1,NA,NA,17,CASSPKEGAASYNEQFF,TGCGCCAGCAGCCCAAAAGAGGGCGCTGCCTCCTACAATGAGCAGTTCTTC
TRBJ1-2,TRBV7-9,NA,NA,12,CASGQGNYGYTF,TGTGCCAGTGGGCAGGGCAACTATGGCTACACCTTC
TRBJ1-5,TRBV18,TRBD1,NA,14,CASSPGQGLQPQHF,TGTGCCAGCTCACCGGGACAGGGGTTGCAGCCCCAGCATTTT